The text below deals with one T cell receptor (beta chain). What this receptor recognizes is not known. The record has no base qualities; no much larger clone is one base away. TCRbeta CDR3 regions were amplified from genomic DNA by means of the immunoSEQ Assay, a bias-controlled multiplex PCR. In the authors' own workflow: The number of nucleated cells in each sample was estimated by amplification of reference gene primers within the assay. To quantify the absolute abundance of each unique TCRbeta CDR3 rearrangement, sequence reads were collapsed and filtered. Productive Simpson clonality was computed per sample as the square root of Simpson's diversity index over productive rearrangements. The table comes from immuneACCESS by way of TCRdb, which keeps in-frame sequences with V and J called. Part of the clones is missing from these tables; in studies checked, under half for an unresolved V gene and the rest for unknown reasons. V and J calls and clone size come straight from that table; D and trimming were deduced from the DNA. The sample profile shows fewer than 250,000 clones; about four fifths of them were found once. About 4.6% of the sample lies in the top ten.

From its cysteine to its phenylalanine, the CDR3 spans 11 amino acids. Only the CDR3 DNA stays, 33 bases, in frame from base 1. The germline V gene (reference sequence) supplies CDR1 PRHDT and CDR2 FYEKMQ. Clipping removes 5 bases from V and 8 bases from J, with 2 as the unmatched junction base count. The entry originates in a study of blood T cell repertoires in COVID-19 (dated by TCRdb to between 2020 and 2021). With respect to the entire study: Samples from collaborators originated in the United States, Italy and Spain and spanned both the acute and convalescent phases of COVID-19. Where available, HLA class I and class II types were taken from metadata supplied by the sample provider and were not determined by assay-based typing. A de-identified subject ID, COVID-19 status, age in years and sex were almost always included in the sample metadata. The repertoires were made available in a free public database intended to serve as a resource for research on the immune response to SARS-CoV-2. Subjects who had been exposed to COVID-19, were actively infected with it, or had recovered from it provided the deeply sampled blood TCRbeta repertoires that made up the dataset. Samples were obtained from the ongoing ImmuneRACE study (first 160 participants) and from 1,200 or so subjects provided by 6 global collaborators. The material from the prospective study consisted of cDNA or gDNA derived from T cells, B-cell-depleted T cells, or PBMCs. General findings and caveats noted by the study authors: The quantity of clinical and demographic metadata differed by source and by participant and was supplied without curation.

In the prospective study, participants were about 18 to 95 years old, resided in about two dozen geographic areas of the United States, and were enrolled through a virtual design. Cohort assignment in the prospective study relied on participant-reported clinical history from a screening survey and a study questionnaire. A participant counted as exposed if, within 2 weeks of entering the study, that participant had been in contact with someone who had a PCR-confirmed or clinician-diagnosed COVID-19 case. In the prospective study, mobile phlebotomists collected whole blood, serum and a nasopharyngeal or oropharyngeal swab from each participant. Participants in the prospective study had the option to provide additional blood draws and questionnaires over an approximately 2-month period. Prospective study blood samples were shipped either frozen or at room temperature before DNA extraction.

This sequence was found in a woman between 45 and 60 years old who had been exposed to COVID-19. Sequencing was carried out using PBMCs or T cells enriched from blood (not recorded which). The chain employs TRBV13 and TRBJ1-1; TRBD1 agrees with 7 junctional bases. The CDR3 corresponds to CASSLDREAFF. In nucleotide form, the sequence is TGTGCCAGCAGCCTGGACAGGGAAGCTTTCTTT.